A selection of T cell receptor beta chains follows, all from one sample in a study of type 1 and type 2 diabetes patients. Each CDR3 protein is one row after TCRdb ran MiXCR on the multiplex PCR reads. The table lists 250,000 to 300,000 distinct CDR3 sequences, more than 40% of them singletons. Specimen: peripheral blood mononuclear cells (PBMCs). The receptors derive from a man aged 18 to 30 with type 2 diabetes. Each CDR3 is given with its conserved first and last residue. Fields, in order: V gene, J gene, clone size, D gene, CDR3 protein, CDR3 DNA. A D gene is named only where the DNA matches it firmly. Size is omitted from some rows. Given values are once, few, many or a class for expanded clones.

TRBV30	TRBJ2-7	.	.	CAWIQGGLGVGGAGEQYF	TGTGCCTGGATCCAGGGAGGCCTGGGCGTCGGCGGCGCGGGGGAGCAGTACTTC
TRBV2	TRBJ2-3	few	TRBD2	CASRDYYTDTQYF	TGTGCCAGCCGGGACTACTACACAGATACGCAGTATTTT
TRBV30	TRBJ2-5	many	.	CAWSSETQYF	TGTGCCTGGAGTAGCGAGACCCAGTACTTC
TRBV4-1	TRBJ1-2	few	.	CASSPDRSGYTF	TGCGCCAGCAGTCCGGACAGATCCGGCTACACCTTC
TRBV7-8	TRBJ2-3	.	.	CASSQFTDTQYF	TGTGCCAGCAGCCAATTCACAGATACGCAGTATTTT
TRBV7-3	TRBJ1-6	.	TRBD1	CASSPQGNSPLHF	TGTGCCAGCAGCCCACAGGGGAATTCACCCCTCCACTTT
TRBV12-3/TRBV12-4	TRBJ2-7	few	.	CASTAGESYEQYF	TGTGCCAGCACGGCAGGGGAATCATACGAGCAGTACTTC
TRBV6-2/TRBV6-3	TRBJ1-1	.	.	CASRRQALAFF	TGTGCCAGCAGAAGACAGGCTCTGGCTTTCTTT
TRBV19	TRBJ2-7	few	TRBD2	CASKEGGRYEQYF	TGTGCCAGTAAGGAGGGAGGGCGCTACGAGCAGTACTTC
TRBV6-6	TRBJ2-3	few	.	CASSYEGTTDTQYF	TGTGCCAGCAGTTACGAAGGAACAACAGATACGCAGTATTTT
TRBV19	TRBJ1-2	.	TRBD1	CASGRQGARVGYTF	TGTGCCAGCGGGCGGCAGGGGGCGCGGGTTGGCTACACCTTC
TRBV2	TRBJ1-2	.	.	CASTGRATGYGYTF	TGTGCCAGCACCGGGCGGGCTACCGGGTATGGCTACACCTTC
TRBV19	TRBJ2-3	few	TRBD2	CASSSPGGTQYF	TGTGCCAGTAGTTCCCCGGGGGGTACGCAGTATTTT
TRBV30	TRBJ2-1	.	TRBD2	CASQRGGPNEQFF	TGTGCCTCTCAACGGGGGGGTCCCAATGAGCAGTTCTTC
TRBV11-3	TRBJ2-1	.	.	CASSNSAQGRGNEQFF	TGTGCCAGCAGCAACAGTGCGCAGGGTAGGGGCAATGAGCAGTTCTTC
TRBV10-1	TRBJ2-6	.	.	CASSLTAGSGANVPTF	TGCGCCAGCAGCTTAACAGCAGGGTCTGGGGCCAACGTCCCGACTTTC
TRBV25-1	TRBJ1-2	.	TRBD1	CASTAGAGGKIDYGYTF	TGTGCCAGCACTGCGGGGGCAGGGGGCAAGATTGACTATGGCTACACCTTC
TRBV10-1	TRBJ2-1	.	TRBD2	CASSASGGDWDEQFF	TGCGCCAGCAGTGCTAGCGGGGGGGACTGGGATGAGCAGTTCTTC
TRBV28	TRBJ2-1	.	.	CASNSPYPRQGYEQFF	TGTGCCAGCAACTCTCCCTACCCCCGGCAGGGCTATGAGCAGTTCTTC
TRBV30	TRBJ1-1	.	.	CAWTLNTETFF	TGTGCCTGGACTCTGAACACTGAAACTTTCTTT
TRBV15	TRBJ2-7	.	TRBD1	CATSPHRGLEQYF	TGTGCCACCAGCCCTCACAGGGGCCTCGAGCAGTACTTC
TRBV28	TRBJ2-2	.	.	CASSPTVGSSNTGELFF	TGTGCCAGCAGTCCCACAGTTGGCAGCTCGAACACCGGGGAGCTGTTTTTT
TRBV4-1	TRBJ1-1	.	TRBD1	CASSQVGQGSLAFF	TGCGCCAGCAGCCAGGTGGGACAGGGATCTTTAGCTTTCTTT
TRBV20-1	TRBJ1-2	.	TRBD1	CSALKPGTGLSNYGYTF	TGCAGTGCTCTTAAACCCGGGACAGGGTTGTCTAACTATGGCTACACCTTC
TRBV27	TRBJ2-3	.	TRBD2	CASRPGLAATDTQYF	TGTGCCAGCAGGCCGGGACTAGCGGCCACAGATACGCAGTATTTT
TRBV19	TRBJ2-7	.	.	CASSSFAGTRYEQYF	TGTGCCAGTAGCTCCTTCGCCGGGACTCGCTACGAGCAGTACTTC
TRBV9	TRBJ2-7	once	TRBD1	CASSAGAGTGVREQYF	TGTGCCAGCAGCGCGGGGGCTGGGACAGGGGTAAGGGAGCAGTACTTC
TRBV4-1	TRBJ1-1	.	.	CASSTDETEAFF	TGTGCCAGCAGCACTGACGAAACTGAAGCTTTCTTT
TRBV19	TRBJ2-5	few	TRBD1	CASSVQGARETQYF	TGTGCCAGTAGTGTGCAGGGGGCTAGGGAGACCCAGTACTTC
TRBV25-1	TRBJ2-5	few	.	CASSEWGPEQETQYF	TGTGCCAGCAGTGAATGGGGTCCAGAGCAAGAGACCCAGTACTTC
TRBV2	TRBJ2-6	many	.	CASSAENSGANVLTF	TGTGCCAGCAGTGCAGAAAACTCTGGGGCCAACGTCCTGACTTTC
TRBV2	TRBJ1-2	few	.	CASNQGDTSDGYTF	TGTGCCAGCAATCAAGGAGATACAAGTGATGGCTACACCTTC
TRBV20-1	TRBJ2-1	.	.	CSAEGDEQFF	TGCAGTGCTGAAGGGGATGAGCAGTTCTTC
TRBV2	TRBJ2-3	many	.	CASSEATDTDTQYF	TGTGCCAGCAGTGAAGCTACGGACACAGATACGCAGTATTTT
TRBV15	TRBJ1-1	many	.	CATSEPTMGTEAFF	TGTGCCACCAGCGAACCGACAATGGGGACTGAAGCTTTCTTT
TRBV15	TRBJ1-2	.	TRBD1	CATSREDRGGVNYGYTF	TGTGCCACCAGCAGAGAGGACAGGGGGGGGGTAAACTATGGCTACACCTTC
TRBV7-2	TRBJ2-5	.	.	CASSLVPGETQYF	TGTGCCAGCAGCTTAGTACCAGGGGAGACCCAGTACTTC
TRBV2	TRBJ2-5	.	.	CASSDTRGQETQYF	TGTGCCAGCAGTGATACCAGGGGACAAGAGACCCAGTACTTC
TRBV28	TRBJ2-5	.	TRBD1	CASSLILGQGGQETQYF	TGTGCCAGCAGTTTGATCTTGGGACAGGGGGGGCAGGAGACCCAGTACTTC
TRBV10-1	TRBJ2-1	.	.	CASSDGPQAYNEQFF	TGCGCCAGCAGTGATGGGCCCCAAGCCTACAATGAGCAGTTCTTC
TRBV7-3	TRBJ2-7	few	.	CASSLKARSAPYEQYF	TGTGCCAGCAGCTTAAAGGCGCGCAGTGCCCCTTACGAGCAGTACTTC
TRBV7-2	TRBJ2-7	.	.	CASSLWFGADPGEQYF	TGTGCCAGCAGCTTATGGTTTGGCGCGGACCCGGGCGAGCAGTACTTC